The rows below give T cell receptor beta chains drawn from one sample of a study of human CD8 memory T cell subsets. One entry per CDR3 protein, without DNA, is what TCRdb gives after re-calling the 5' RACE reads. The specimen's table records approximately 7,000 distinct CDR3 sequences. Source material: CD8+ T cells from PBMCs. The origin of the receptors is a human donor in good health. The CDR3 runs from the conserved cysteine through the conserved F or W. Expanded clones get a size class; other rows say once, few or many, or leave the size out.

TRBV12-3/TRBV12-4	TRBJ1-1	medium-sized	CASSFYVRENTEAFF
TRBV10-2	TRBJ2-3	.	CASKQPGQHVMGKADTQYF
TRBV5-5	TRBJ2-3	medium-sized	CASSLLMSGAQYF
TRBV30	TRBJ1-2	large	CAWRDSYRVQGYTF
TRBV30	TRBJ2-1	.	CAGVAGSPDNEQFF
TRBV15	TRBJ2-1	.	CATSRGLAMSNEQFF
TRBV28	TRBJ2-4	.	CASSFRGLAVGIQYF
TRBV5-1	TRBJ2-1	.	CASSTGLAHNEQFF
TRBV3-1	TRBJ2-7	.	CASRQGTSGRDEQYF
TRBV6-5	TRBJ2-7	.	CASSYQGGGGAEGYEQYF
TRBV9	TRBJ2-1	medium-sized	CASSAPLDRDNEQFF
TRBV11-2	TRBJ1-5	.	CASSPRHVNQPQHF
TRBV2	TRBJ1-1	medium-sized	CASSPSKGGTEAFF
TRBV5-4	TRBJ2-7	.	CASSLEGYEQYF
TRBV7-6	TRBJ2-5	.	CASTGAGGTQYF
TRBV11-3	TRBJ1-1	.	CASSSGQGHTEAFF
TRBV5-1	TRBJ2-5	.	CASSLPTGWETQYF
TRBV6-5	TRBJ1-1	medium-sized	CASSYDGVGTEAFF
TRBV9	TRBJ2-7	.	CASSVAIGYEQYF
TRBV7-9	TRBJ2-3	.	CASSSSLVLAGGTDTQYF
TRBV7-9	TRBJ2-3	.	CASKEPSTDTQYF
TRBV28	TRBJ2-5	medium-sized	CASSVRGEPEMAQYF
TRBV21-1	TRBJ1-1	.	CASSKGDRMNTEAFF
TRBV7-8	TRBJ2-1	.	CASSYHLLAGGPYSSYNEQFF
TRBV4-1	TRBJ1-2	.	CASSHGGSNYGYTF
TRBV18	TRBJ2-5	.	CASSPELSGRAEETQYF
TRBV5-5	TRBJ2-7	.	CASSLEGAGYEQYF
TRBV6-5	TRBJ2-2	.	CASSYQEGSGELFF
TRBV15	TRBJ2-7	medium-sized	CATRMTAGAYEQYF
TRBV10-1	TRBJ2-1	.	CASSEGTGTGSYNEQFF
TRBV7-6	TRBJ2-1	medium-sized	CASSLEAGELEQFF
TRBV6-5	TRBJ2-7	.	CASSYSTSGLAVYEQYF
TRBV5-4	TRBJ2-1	.	CASSEGTSAYNEQFF
TRBV27	TRBJ2-2	medium-sized	CASSLTNTGELFF
TRBV21-1	TRBJ2-1	.	CASSKALSAGVLIWWGFF
TRBV5-1	TRBJ2-7	.	CASSPGFEQYF